The present T cell receptor (beta chain) was sequenced within a study of blood T cell repertoires in COVID-19. Study-wide context: Samples taken during acute and convalescent COVID-19 were collected in the United States, Italy and Spain. T cells, B-cell-depleted T cells, or PBMCs provided the cDNA or gDNA that served as material.

Original data processing: Amplification of reference gene primers provided the estimated nucleated cell counts. TCRdb's copy holds only in-frame clones and misses some; the assay was immunoSEQ multiplex PCR. That table is the source of V, J and clone size, and D and trimming were worked out from the DNA. In the table there are 50,000 to 55,000 clones, roughly 82% of which are singletons. The V and J ends lost 4 bases and 7 bases respectively, with 14 bases between them. CDR1 is SGHNT and CDR2 is YENEEA in the germline V gene. This CDR3 is built from 14 residues. The source of this sequence is a woman at least 80 years old with acute or convalescent COVID-19. The chain carries TRBV11-3 and TRBJ2-1, with D possibly matching TRBD2 (6 bases). The sequenced sample consisted of peripheral blood. The CDR3 region is CASSSEGVRNEQFF. CDR3 nucleotides: TGTGCCAGCAGCTCGGAGGGAGTGAGAAATGAGCAGTTCTTC.